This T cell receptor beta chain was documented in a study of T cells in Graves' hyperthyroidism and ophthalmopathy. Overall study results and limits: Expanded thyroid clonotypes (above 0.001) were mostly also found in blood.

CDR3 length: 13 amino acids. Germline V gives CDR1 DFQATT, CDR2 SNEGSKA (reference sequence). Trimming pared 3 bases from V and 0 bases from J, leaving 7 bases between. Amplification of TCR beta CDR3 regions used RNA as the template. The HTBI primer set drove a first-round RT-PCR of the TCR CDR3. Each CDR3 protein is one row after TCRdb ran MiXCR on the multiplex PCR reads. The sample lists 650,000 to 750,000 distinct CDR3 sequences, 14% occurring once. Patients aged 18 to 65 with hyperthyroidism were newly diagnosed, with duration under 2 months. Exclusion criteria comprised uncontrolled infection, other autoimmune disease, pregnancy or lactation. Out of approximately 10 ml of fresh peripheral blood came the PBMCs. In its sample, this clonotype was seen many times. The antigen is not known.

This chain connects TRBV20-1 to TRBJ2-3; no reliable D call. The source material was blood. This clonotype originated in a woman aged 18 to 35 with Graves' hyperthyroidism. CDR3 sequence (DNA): TGCAGTGCTAGCCCACTTAGCACAGATACGCAGTATTTT. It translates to CSASPLSTDTQYF.